Listed below are T cell receptor beta chains from one sample, sequenced in a study of OX40 agonist ivuxolimab in advanced cancers. Clones were sequenced by immunoSEQ multiplex PCR, and TCRdb holds only the in-frame ones, with some missing. The sample gives around 39,000 clones, 88% of which show up once; less than 5% is in the top ten. This specimen was CD4+ or CD8+ T cells sorted from blood, taken in a trial of the OX40 agonist ivuxolimab. These receptors originate from an adult with an advanced solid tumor such as melanoma, head and neck, liver or kidney cancer. The conserved cysteine and the conserved F or W are not part of the CDR3 here. The D gene is left open where the match is weak. Clone size is not always given. Where it is, it says once, few, many or a class for expanded clones.

J: TRBJ1-2; D: TRBD1; size: .; V: TRBV5-1; CDR3: ATRTGVDYGYT
J: TRBJ2-3; D: .; size: once; V: TRBV4-1; CDR3: ASSLPGDLFADTQY
J: TRBJ2-7; D: TRBD1; size: .; V: TRBV18; CDR3: ASSPPRGQAAYEQY
J: TRBJ1-2; D: .; size: .; V: TRBV28; CDR3: ASSFASTKRDGYT
J: TRBJ1-6; D: .; size: .; V: TRBV5-1; CDR3: ASSFNSGAVSSPLH
J: TRBJ2-6; D: .; size: .; V: TRBV6-1; CDR3: ASSHSGSGANVLT
J: TRBJ1-5; D: .; size: .; V: TRBV19; CDR3: ASTLGGQPQH
J: TRBJ1-1; D: .; size: once; V: TRBV5-5; CDR3: ASSLGRFTNTEAF
J: TRBJ2-7; D: .; size: .; V: TRBV7-6; CDR3: ASSLEGGYEQY
J: TRBJ1-3; D: TRBD1; size: .; V: TRBV11-2; CDR3: ASSLETGPGNTIY